A selection of T cell receptor beta chains follows, all from one sample in a study of T cell responses to AZD1222 COVID-19 vaccine. Only in-frame clones appear in the TCRdb table, and some are missing; sequencing was by immunoSEQ multiplex PCR. The sample includes hundreds of thousands of clones, around 92% seen only once; the top ten take around 0.58%. The sample was peripheral blood, taken 28 days after the second AZD1222 dose. The receptor source for this set is an adult who received the AZD1222 COVID-19 vaccine. Both conserved end residues are part of each CDR3.

TRBV28	TRBJ1-1	CASSLKWDPAFF
TRBV3-1/TRBV3-2	TRBJ2-3	CASSQTSGRGTDTQYF
TRBV5-1	TRBJ1-2	CASSLSPPPGGGQGYTF
TRBV2	TRBJ1-5	CASSDGLGQPQHF
TRBV28	TRBJ1-2	CASSLRNYGYTF
TRBV7-2	TRBJ2-2	CASSLRQVPGELFF
TRBV7-3	TRBJ1-1	CASSFSLNTEAFF
TRBV21-1	TRBJ2-1	CASSKRFRSGRPLNEQFF
TRBV18	TRBJ1-1	CASSPPTPRGTEAFF
TRBV6-1	TRBJ2-3	CASRESGTDTQYF
TRBV7-9	TRBJ2-7	CASSLTGQRYEQYF
TRBV29-1	TRBJ2-5	CSERTSGSLDQYF
TRBV5-1	TRBJ1-5	CASSKGTGAREPQHF
TRBV7-8	TRBJ1-6	CASSYLPPSGTNSPLHF
TRBV19	TRBJ1-1	CASTGFTEAFF
TRBV27	TRBJ2-7	CASSLFQGASEQYF
TRBV12-3/TRBV12-4	TRBJ1-5	CASSFGGQQPQHF
TRBV12-3/TRBV12-4	TRBJ1-2	CASSLGYGYTF
TRBV6-2/TRBV6-3	TRBJ1-5	CASSSHNQPQHF
TRBV2	TRBJ2-7	CASSEQYYEQYF
TRBV3-1/TRBV3-2	TRBJ1-5	CASSQDPTENQPQHF
TRBV6-2/TRBV6-3	TRBJ1-6	CASSYRDRGLNSPLHF
TRBV12-5	TRBJ2-7	CASGSTGQGEEQYF
TRBV5-1	TRBJ2-5	CASSLLVGQETQYF
TRBV27	TRBJ1-6	CASSLVRGNSPLHF
TRBV29-1	TRBJ2-3	CSVGPQVGTQYF
TRBV11-2	TRBJ2-7	CASSLISGRAYEQYF
TRBV25-1	TRBJ1-5	CASSPGGRGEQPQHF